Below are 27 T cell receptor beta chains sequenced from a single sample in a study of cytomegalovirus exposure and HLA in healthy donors. Primers: 60 Vbeta forward and 13 Jbeta reverse. The repertoire was sequenced with immunoSEQ multiplex PCR; TCRdb's copy has only in-frame clones and lacks some. The sample consists of roughly 170,000 clones, 84% of them appearing once. What was sequenced was PBMCs. Every receptor here comes from a man aged 25 to 45 in good health and CMV-seronegative.

In nucleotides, the CDR3 is TGTGCCAGCAGCTTGGATGGCAGGGGGTATGGCTACACCTTC. This codes for CASSLDGRGYGYTF. The chain has TRBV5-4 and TRBJ1-2; 7 nucleotides align to TRBD1. With V trimmed by 0 bases and J by 5 bases, 4 bases remained unmatched. The germline CDR1 and CDR2 sequences are SGHNT and YYREEE (reference sequence). CDR3 size: 14 residues.

The rearrangement joins TRBV27 to TRBJ2-1, with 14 positions matching TRBD2. V gave up 2 bases and J gave up 8 bases; unmatched junction bases: 5. The germline V gene encodes CDR1 MNHEY and CDR2 SMNVEV (reference sequence). This CDR3 spans 16 amino acids. The CDR3 loop is CASSLTGLAGDDEQFF. CDR3 DNA: TGTGCCAGCAGTTTAACGGGACTAGCGGGAGACGATGAGCAGTTCTTC.

This sequence joins TRBV28 and TRBJ2-2; the D is unclear. CDR1 is MDHEN and CDR2 is SYDVKM in the germline V gene. Trimming cost V 7 bases and J 0 bases, with 6 bases left between them. This CDR3 region has 13 residues. The CDR3 DNA reads TGTGCCAGCATGGCCACGAACACCGGGGAGCTGTTTTTT. Its protein is CASMATNTGELFF.

V and J are TRBV27 and TRBJ2-3; D might be TRBD2 (6 bases). The CDR3 extends over 14 amino acids. Trimming pared 6 bases from V and 2 bases from J, leaving 12 bases between. CDR1 MNHEY and CDR2 SMNVEV come from the germline V gene (reference sequence). CDR3 in DNA: TGTGCCAGCAGCGCGGGACGGTTCACAGATACGCAGTATTTT. Translated, it gives CASSAGRFTDTQYF.

The rearrangement links TRBV9 to TRBJ2-3; the D gene is possibly TRBD1 (5 bases). Germline V gene data show CDR1 as SGDLS and CDR2 as YYNGEE. This CDR3 is built from 14 residues. The germline V and J ends were trimmed by 3 bases and 0 bases, with 8 bases remaining between them. This CDR3 is CASSATASTDTQYF. The CDR3, as DNA: TGTGCCAGCAGCGCGACAGCTAGCACAGATACGCAGTATTTT.

The chain employs TRBV13 and TRBJ1-2; no definite D call. Per the germline V gene, CDR1 is PRHDT and CDR2 is FYEKMQ (reference sequence). The CDR3 is 14 residues long. Trimming left V 3 bases short and J 8 bases short, with 16 bases between. CDR3 sequence reads: CASSFSQRLQGYTF. DNA for the CDR3: TGTGCCAGCAGCTTTAGCCAGCGGTTGCAAGGCTACACCTTC. Supplemented by reference TRBV13 and TRBJ1-2, the full variable domain reads AAGVIQSPRHLIKEKRETATLKCYPIPRHDTVYWYQQGPGQDPQFLISFYEKMQSDKGSIPDRFSAQQFSDYHSELNMSSLELGDSALYFCASSFSQRLQGYTFGSGTRLTVV.

The chain links TRBV11-2 to TRBJ1-1; 10 nucleotides align to TRBD1. After removal of 7 bases from V and 3 bases from J, the junction contained 11 bases not matched to a gene. Germline V CDR1 and CDR2: SGHAT, FQNNGV. The CDR3 is made up of 16 amino acids. The CDR3 sequence: CASIRGTGTGDTEAFF. The CDR3, as DNA: TGTGCCAGCATACGGGGGACCGGGACAGGGGACACTGAAGCTTTCTTT.

The J gene is TRBJ2-4, the V gene TRBV10-3; 9 bases match TRBD1. Unmatched junction bases numbered 12, after V lost 0 bases and J lost 9 bases. CDR1 ENHRY and CDR2 SYGVKD come from the germline V gene. The CDR3 has 17 residues. The CDR3 sequence is CAISESSFGDREPIQYF. The CDR3 DNA reads as TGTGCCATCAGTGAGTCGTCTTTCGGGGACAGGGAGCCCATTCAGTACTTC.

The chain carries TRBV10-1 and TRBJ2-1; 9 bases map to TRBD1. The CDR3 length is 20 residues. The J segment lost 3 bases and the V segment lost 0 bases, leaving 15 bases of the junction unmatched. Germline CDR1 WNHNN, CDR2 SYGVQD (reference sequence). The CDR3 region is CASSESIGTGPRVFYNEQFF. As DNA, the CDR3 is TGCGCCAGCAGTGAGTCGATTGGGACAGGGCCCCGGGTTTTCTACAATGAGCAGTTCTTC.

This chain connects TRBV6-1 to TRBJ2-7; 7 bases fit TRBD1. Germline-derived CDR1 and CDR2 are MNHNS and SASEGT. After removal of 6 bases from V and 7 bases from J, the junction contained 6 bases not matched to a gene. There are 12 residues in the CDR3. This CDR3 is CASRDTGEEQYF. The CDR3 coding sequence is TGTGCCAGCAGGGATACAGGGGAGGAGCAGTACTTC.

The V and J genes are TRBV19 and TRBJ1-5, with TRBD1 matching over 8 bases. V trimming: 3 bases; J trimming: 3 bases; junction bases outside the gene matches: 4. CDR1 is LNHDA, CDR2 SQIVND, per germline (reference sequence). The CDR3 extends over 15 amino acids. CDR3 in amino acids: CASSMSRGHNQPQHF. CDR3 DNA sequence: TGTGCCAGTAGTATGTCCAGGGGGCACAATCAGCCCCAGCATTTT.

The table lists this clone with a few counts. The chain recombines TRBV7-2 with TRBJ2-3; 7 bases fit TRBD1. CDR1 and CDR2 (germline): SGHTA, FQGNSA. The CDR3 is 16 amino acids. Trimming cost V 5 bases and J 2 bases; bases outside gene matches: 10. In nucleotides, the CDR3 is TGTGCCAGCAGCCCCCCGGGACAGACTTCCACAGATACGCAGTATTTT. Protein sequence: CASSPPGQTSTDTQYF.

This clone is a singleton in its sample. This CDR3 reads CASSVGRGSSPLHF. CDR3 sequence (DNA): TGTGCCAGCAGTGTGGGCAGGGGCTCCTCACCCCTCCACTTT. The chain has TRBV6-1 and TRBJ1-6, with D perhaps matching TRBD1 (6 bases). The V and J ends lost 4 bases and 10 bases respectively, with 14 bases between them. The CDR3 runs 14 residues. Germline V gives CDR1 MNHNS, CDR2 SASEGT.

The count of this clone is one. The chain couples TRBV5-1 to TRBJ2-7; 7 bases align to TRBD1. This CDR3 region has 17 residues. Germline CDR1 and CDR2: SGHRS and YFSETQ. V was pared by 2 bases and J by 0 bases, with 11 bases of the junction left unmatched. CDR3 sequence reads: CASSLPDRDRYSYEQYF. CDR3 bases: TGCGCCAGCAGCTTACCCGACAGGGATAGGTACTCCTACGAGCAGTACTTC.

The V call is TRBV19, the J call TRBJ2-7, with D possibly matching TRBD1 (6 bases). CDR1 LNHDA and CDR2 SQIVND come from the germline V gene (reference sequence). V lost 3 bases and J 3 bases, leaving 15 bases between the germline ends. The CDR3 length is 15 residues. The DNA of the CDR3 is TGTGCCAGTAGTATTATTCCCCGGGACATCTACGAGCAGTACTTC. Its protein is CASSIIPRDIYEQYF.

Worth noting for this clone: The identical CDR3 is also encoded by other nucleotide sequences in the sample. This chain connects TRBV18 to TRBJ2-1, with D perhaps matching TRBD2 (6 bases). This CDR3 comprises 14 residues. Between the trimmed V and J ends, which lost 3 bases and 5 bases, there was a span of 11 bases. CDR1 and CDR2 (germline): KGHSH, LQKENI. The CDR3 reads CASSPRRGNNEQFF. CDR3 bases: TGTGCCAGCTCACCGAGGCGGGGTAACAATGAGCAGTTCTTC.

The gene calls are TRBV28 and TRBJ1-2, with 7 positions matching TRBD1. Germline assignment: CDR1 MDHEN and CDR2 SYDVKM. V lost 6 bases and J lost 4; bases outside the gene matches: 8. CDR3 length: 14 residues. The CDR3 DNA sequence: TGTGCCAGCAGCCCCTCCGACAGGGTCTATGGCTACACCTTC. Its protein is CASSPSDRVYGYTF.

The chain has TRBV15 and TRBJ2-2; D is unresolved. The germline V gene has CDR1 LNHNV and CDR2 YYDKDF (reference sequence). CDR3 size: 13 residues. Trimming stripped 0 bases from V and 5 bases from J, with 4 bases between. This CDR3 reads CATSRDQTGELFF. DNA for the CDR3: TGTGCCACCAGCAGAGATCAAACCGGGGAGCTGTTTTTT. The variable domain in full, with the rest retrieved from reference TRBV15 and TRBJ2-2, is DAMVIQNPRYQVTQFGKPVTLSCSQTLNHNVMYWYQQKSSQAPKLLFHYYDKDFNNEADTPDNFQSRRPNTSFCFLDIRSPGLGDTAMYLCATSRDQTGELFFGEGSRLTVL.

The chain employs TRBV19 and TRBJ2-2; D not resolved. The CDR3 runs 15 residues. The V gene lost 2 bases and the J gene lost 0 bases, with 7 bases spanning the gap. Germline V gene sequence: CDR1 LNHDA, CDR2 SQIVND (reference sequence). CDR3 region: CASSITETNTGELFF. CDR3 DNA sequence: TGTGCCAGTAGTATAACAGAAACGAACACCGGGGAGCTGTTTTTT.

CDR3 amino acids: CASSLRGRAYEQYF. The CDR3, as DNA: TGTGCCAGCAGTTTAAGGGGCAGGGCCTACGAGCAGTACTTC. This chain joins TRBV27 and TRBJ2-7; D perhaps matches TRBD1 (5 bases). Germline V gene sequence: CDR1 MNHEY, CDR2 SMNVEV (reference sequence). V was clipped by 2 bases and J by 2 bases, with 10 bases between them. The CDR3 is 14 residues long.

Only one count was recorded for this clone. The chain combines TRBV7-2 with TRBJ2-1; perhaps TRBD2 as D (6 bases). CDR1 and CDR2 (germline): SGHTA, FQGNSA. The V gene lost 2 bases and the J gene lost 3 bases, with 8 bases spanning the gap. This CDR3 contains 14 residues. CDR3 DNA sequence: TGTGCCAGCAGCTTAATCGGGAGCTACAATGAGCAGTTCTTC. Amino acid sequence: CASSLIGSYNEQFF. Filled out from reference TRBV7-2 and TRBJ2-1, the complete variable domain reads GAGVSQSPSNKVTEKGKDVELRCDPISGHTALYWYRQSLGQGLEFLIYFQGNSAPDKSGLPSDRFSAERTGGSVSTLTIQRTQQEDSAVYLCASSLIGSYNEQFFGPGTRLTVL.

The V and J genes are TRBV4-1 and TRBJ2-7; TRBD1 agrees at 7 bases. Germline V gene lookup returns CDR1 MGHRA and CDR2 YSYEKL. V lost 4 bases to trimming and J lost 0 bases; unmatched junction nucleotides: 9. The CDR3 has 16 amino acids. The CDR3 spells CASSRGRDSFSYEQYF. CDR3 DNA sequence: TGCGCCAGCAGCCGAGGCCGGGACAGTTTCTCCTACGAGCAGTACTTC.

V is TRBV27 and J is TRBJ2-7; 14 bases match TRBD2. The J segment lost 3 bases and the V segment lost 6 bases, leaving 4 bases of the junction unmatched. Per the germline V gene, CDR1 is MNHEY and CDR2 is SMNVEV (reference sequence). The CDR3 covers 15 residues. For the CDR3, the DNA is TGTGCCAGCAGCCCAGGGACTAGCGGGAGCTACGAGCAGTACTTC. It yields the protein CASSPGTSGSYEQYF.

The chain combines TRBV29-1 with TRBJ2-5, with D tentatively TRBD1 (5 bases). The CDR3 contains 14 residues. V lost 6 bases and J 0 bases, leaving 14 bases between the germline ends. Germline lookup yields CDR1 SQVTM and CDR2 ANQGSEA. This CDR3 is CSVPMGRNQETQYF. CDR3 coding DNA: TGCAGCGTACCCATGGGGCGGAACCAAGAGACCCAGTACTTC.

The chain recombines TRBV27 with TRBJ1-2, with 8 bases aligning to TRBD1. Germline CDR1 and CDR2: MNHEY and SMNVEV (reference sequence). V shed 3 bases and J 4 bases; nucleotides not matched to a gene: 1. CDR3 length: 13 amino acids. For the CDR3, the DNA is TGTGCCAGCAGTTTCGGACAGGGCTATGGCTACACCTTC. Residues: CASSFGQGYGYTF.

CDR3 in DNA: TGTGCCAGCAGCTTACGTAGTGAACGAACCTACGAGCAGTACTTC. It encodes CASSLRSERTYEQYF. V and J are TRBV7-2 and TRBJ2-7; D not resolved. The length of the CDR3 is 15 residues. Germline CDR1 SGHTA, CDR2 FQGNSA. Trimming took off 2 bases at V and 2 bases at J, with 13 bases between the two ends. The full variable domain, completed using reference TRBV7-2 and TRBJ2-7, is GAGVSQSPSNKVTEKGKDVELRCDPISGHTALYWYRQSLGQGLEFLIYFQGNSAPDKSGLPSDRFSAERTGGSVSTLTIQRTQQEDSAVYLCASSLRSERTYEQYFGPGTRLTVT.

This chain uses TRBV4-1 with TRBJ2-5, with D possibly TRBD1 on 6 matching bases. Trimming stripped 4 bases from V and 9 bases from J, with 18 bases between. The CDR3 extends over 14 amino acids. Per the germline V gene, CDR1 is MGHRA and CDR2 is YSYEKL. In DNA form, the CDR3 reads TGCGCCAGCAGCCGCGAAGCGCCCGAGGGGGCCCAGTACTTC. This sequence encodes CASSREAPEGAQYF.